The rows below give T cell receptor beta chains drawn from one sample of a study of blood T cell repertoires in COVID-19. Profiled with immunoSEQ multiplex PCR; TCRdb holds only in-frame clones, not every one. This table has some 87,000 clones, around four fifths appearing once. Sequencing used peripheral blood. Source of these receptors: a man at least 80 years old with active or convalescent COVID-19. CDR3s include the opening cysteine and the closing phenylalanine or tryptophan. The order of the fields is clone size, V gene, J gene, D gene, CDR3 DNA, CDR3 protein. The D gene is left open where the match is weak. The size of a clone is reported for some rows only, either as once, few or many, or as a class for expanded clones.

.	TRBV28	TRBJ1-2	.	TGTGCCAGCAGTCGTCCCGACAGGAGCTATGGCTACACCTTC	CASSRPDRSYGYTF
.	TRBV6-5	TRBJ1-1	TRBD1	TGTGCCAGCAACACCCGGACAGGGAGGAACGGTGAAGCTTTCTTT	CASNTRTGRNGEAFF
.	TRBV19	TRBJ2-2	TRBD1	TGTGCCAGCCTCAACAGGGGGTCAGCCGGGGAGCTGTTTTTT	CASLNRGSAGELFF
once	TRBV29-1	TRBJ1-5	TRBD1	TGCAGCGTCGCGGGGACAGGGGGCGGGCAGCCCCAGCATTTT	CSVAGTGGGQPQHF
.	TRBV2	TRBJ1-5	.	TGTGCCAGCAGTGAAGTGGGGGGAGGCAATCAGCCCCAGCATTTT	CASSEVGGGNQPQHF
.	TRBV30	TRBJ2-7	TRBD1	TGTGCCTGGAGTCTAGACAGGGACGAGCAGTACTTC	CAWSLDRDEQYF
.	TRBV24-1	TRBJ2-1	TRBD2	TGTGCCACCAGCGGGACTAGCGAGCGAGTTAGCTCCTACAATGAGCAGTTCTTC	CATSGTSERVSSYNEQFF
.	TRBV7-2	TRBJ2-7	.	TGTGCCAGCAGCTTAGCGCTGGGGACTCGATACTTC	CASSLALGTRYF
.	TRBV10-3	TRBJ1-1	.	TGTGCCATCAGAGTCCAGGGAACGAACACTGAAGCTTTCTTT	CAIRVQGTNTEAFF
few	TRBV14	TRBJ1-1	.	TGTGCCAGCAGCCAGAGGAGGAACACTGAAGCTTTCTTT	CASSQRRNTEAFF
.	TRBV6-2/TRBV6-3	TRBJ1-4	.	TGTGCCAGCAGTTACGACAGGACTGAAAAACTGTTTTTT	CASSYDRTEKLFF
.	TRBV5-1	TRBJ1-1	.	TGCGCCAGCAGCTTGGTTCAGGCCAACACTGAAGCTTTCTTT	CASSLVQANTEAFF
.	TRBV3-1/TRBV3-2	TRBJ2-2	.	TGTGCCAGCAGCTCCTCACCTTTGCCGGCCGGGGAGCTGTTTTTT	CASSSSPLPAGELFF
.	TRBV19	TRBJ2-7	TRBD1	TGTGCCACCACCAAGTCGGGACAGGGGTCCTACGAGCAGTACTTC	CATTKSGQGSYEQYF
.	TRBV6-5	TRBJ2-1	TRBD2	TGTGCCAGCAGTTATACTGCGGGGGGTTACAATGAGCAGTTCTTC	CASSYTAGGYNEQFF
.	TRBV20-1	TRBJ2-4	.	TGCAGTGCTAGTTCGGCCACTATAGCCAAAAACATTCAGTACTTC	CSASSATIAKNIQYF
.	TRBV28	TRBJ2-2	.	TGTGCCAGTTACTCCGGGACAAATTTCACCGGGGAGCTGTTTTTT	CASYSGTNFTGELFF
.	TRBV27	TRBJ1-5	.	TGTGCCAGCAGTCACGGACAGAATCAGCCCCAGCATTTT	CASSHGQNQPQHF
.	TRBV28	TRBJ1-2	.	TGTGCCAGCAGCCTGAGGGTCTCTGGCTACACCTTC	CASSLRVSGYTF
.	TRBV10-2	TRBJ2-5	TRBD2	TGCGCCAGCAGTGAGTCTGCCAGCGGGGGGGCCAGCCGAGAGACCCAGTACTTC	CASSESASGGASRETQYF
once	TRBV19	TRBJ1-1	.	TGTGCCAGTAGTTCACAGGGTTTCAACACTGAAGCTTTCTTT	CASSSQGFNTEAFF
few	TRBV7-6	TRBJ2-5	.	TGTGCCAGCAGCATCCACTTAGGGTCCGGAGGGACCCAGTACTTC	CASSIHLGSGGTQYF
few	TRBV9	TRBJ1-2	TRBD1	TGTGCCAGCAGCGTAGACAGACAGGGCGAGATAGGCTACACCTTC	CASSVDRQGEIGYTF
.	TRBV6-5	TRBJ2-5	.	TGTGCCAGCAGCCCGGGGTTGGGCTGGGAGACCCAGTACTTC	CASSPGLGWETQYF
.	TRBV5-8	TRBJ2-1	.	TGTGCCAGCAGCCCTACTAACTACAATGAGCAGTTCTTC	CASSPTNYNEQFF
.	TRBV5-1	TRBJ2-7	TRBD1	TGCGCCAGCAGCCTGGACAGGGCGGCCTACGAGCAGTACTTC	CASSLDRAAYEQYF
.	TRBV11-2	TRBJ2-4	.	TGTGCCAGCAGCCCCGGGAGCGCGGGCTACATTCAGTACTTC	CASSPGSAGYIQYF
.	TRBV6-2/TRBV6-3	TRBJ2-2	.	TGTGCCAGCAGTTCCCGGGGTAGCGGTCGCACCGGGGAGCTGTTTTTT	CASSSRGSGRTGELFF
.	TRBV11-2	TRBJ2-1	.	TGTGCCAGCGGAGGGGGCCTGAGGGACAATGAGCAGTTCTTC	CASGGGLRDNEQFF
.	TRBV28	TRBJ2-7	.	TGTGCCAGCAGTTCCCCCCCCAGGCCCTACGAGCAGTACTTC	CASSSPPRPYEQYF
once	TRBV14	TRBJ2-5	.	TGTGCCAGCAGCCCGTGGAGGGAAAACCAAGAGACCCAGTACTTC	CASSPWRENQETQYF
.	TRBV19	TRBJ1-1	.	TGTGCCAGTAGTATAGAGCAGTTGAACACTGAAGCTTTCTTT	CASSIEQLNTEAFF
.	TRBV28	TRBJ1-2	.	TGTGCCAGCCGCCGGGAGTTCTATGGCTACACCTTC	CASRREFYGYTF
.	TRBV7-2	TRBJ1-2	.	TGTGCCAGCAGCTTAGATGGCACCCTTGGCTACACCTTC	CASSLDGTLGYTF
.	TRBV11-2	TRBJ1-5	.	TGTGCCAGCAGCTTAGAAGGTGATAGGGGTCAGCCCCAGCATTTT	CASSLEGDRGQPQHF
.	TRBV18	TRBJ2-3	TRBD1	TGTGCCAGCTCACCACCTAACAGGGGGCCCACAGATACGCAGTATTTT	CASSPPNRGPTDTQYF
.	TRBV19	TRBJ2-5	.	TGTGCCAGTAGTGCGAAGATGAACGGGGTATGGTGGGAGACCCAGTACTTC	CASSAKMNGVWWETQYF
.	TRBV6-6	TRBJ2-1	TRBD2	TGTGCCAGCAGTTACTCGCGGCGGGAGGATGAGCAGTTCTTC	CASSYSRREDEQFF
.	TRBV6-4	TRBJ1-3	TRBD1	TGTGCCAGCAGTGCTACAGGGGGCCCTGGAAACACCATATATTTT	CASSATGGPGNTIYF
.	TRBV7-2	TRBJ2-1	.	TGTGCCAGCAGCTTAGTCGTGGGGGGAAGGGGAAACAATGAGCAGTTCTTC	CASSLVVGGRGNNEQFF
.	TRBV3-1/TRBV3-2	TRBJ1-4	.	TGTGCCAGCAAACCCTATGGAGGGAATGAAAAACTGTTTTTT	CASKPYGGNEKLFF
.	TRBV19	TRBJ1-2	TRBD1	TGTGCCAGTAGTATGTACGGGACAGCTAACTATGGCTACACCTTC	CASSMYGTANYGYTF
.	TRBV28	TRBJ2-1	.	TGTGCCAGCAGTTTACAGGTCCCGGGATTTCGCAATGAGCAGTTCTTC	CASSLQVPGFRNEQFF
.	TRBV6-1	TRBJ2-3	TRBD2	TGTGCCAGCAGTGAATATTTCGCGGGAGGGGTAGATACGCAGTATTTT	CASSEYFAGGVDTQYF
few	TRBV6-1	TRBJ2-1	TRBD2	TGTGCCAGCAGTGAGGCAGCGGGAGTACAGTTCTTC	CASSEAAGVQFF
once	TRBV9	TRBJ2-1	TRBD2	TGTGCCAGCAGCGTACGGACTAGCTCTGATGAGCAGTTCTTC	CASSVRTSSDEQFF
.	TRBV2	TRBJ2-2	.	TGTGCCAGCAGTTTAGGGGTGCCCGGGGAGCTGTTTTTT	CASSLGVPGELFF
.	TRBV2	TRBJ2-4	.	TGTGCCAGCAGGGTGAAGGGGGCCAAAAACATTCAGTACTTC	CASRVKGAKNIQYF
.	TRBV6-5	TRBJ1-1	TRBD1	TGTGCCAGCAGTTACTCACCAGGGGGACTGAACACTGAAGCTTTCTTT	CASSYSPGGLNTEAFF
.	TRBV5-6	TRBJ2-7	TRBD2	TGTGCCAGCAGCTTGGGTGGGACTAGGACCCTCGAGCAGTACTTC	CASSLGGTRTLEQYF
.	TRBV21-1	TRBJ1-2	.	TGTGCCAGCAGTAAAGTTAGGGTAGGAGGGCTCGGCGGCTACACCTTC	CASSKVRVGGLGGYTF
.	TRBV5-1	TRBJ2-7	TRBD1	TGCGCCAGCAGCCGGCAGGGACAGGGGGCCGAGCAGTACTTC	CASSRQGQGAEQYF
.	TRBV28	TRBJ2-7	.	TGTGCCAGCAGTTTTTGGCAGGGTATCCACGAGCAGTACTTC	CASSFWQGIHEQYF
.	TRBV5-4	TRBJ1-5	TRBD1	TGTGCCAGCAGCCAGGACAGGGGAAAAAATCAGCCCCAGCATTTT	CASSQDRGKNQPQHF
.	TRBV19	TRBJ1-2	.	TGTGCCAGTAGTATTCCAGGGGTCGTGTATGGCTACACCTTC	CASSIPGVVYGYTF
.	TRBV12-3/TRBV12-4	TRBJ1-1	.	TGTGCCAGCAGTTTAGGGGGGGGCACTGAAGCTTTCTTT	CASSLGGGTEAFF
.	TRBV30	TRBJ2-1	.	TGTGCCTGCCCCGGAGTACTCTCCTACAATGAGCAGTTCTTC	CACPGVLSYNEQFF
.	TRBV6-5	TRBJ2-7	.	TGTGCCAGCAGACGCCAAACACCACCCTACGAGCAGTACTTC	CASRRQTPPYEQYF
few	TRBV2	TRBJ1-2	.	TGTGCCAGCAGGTCCCGGGGGAACTATGGCTACACCTTC	CASRSRGNYGYTF